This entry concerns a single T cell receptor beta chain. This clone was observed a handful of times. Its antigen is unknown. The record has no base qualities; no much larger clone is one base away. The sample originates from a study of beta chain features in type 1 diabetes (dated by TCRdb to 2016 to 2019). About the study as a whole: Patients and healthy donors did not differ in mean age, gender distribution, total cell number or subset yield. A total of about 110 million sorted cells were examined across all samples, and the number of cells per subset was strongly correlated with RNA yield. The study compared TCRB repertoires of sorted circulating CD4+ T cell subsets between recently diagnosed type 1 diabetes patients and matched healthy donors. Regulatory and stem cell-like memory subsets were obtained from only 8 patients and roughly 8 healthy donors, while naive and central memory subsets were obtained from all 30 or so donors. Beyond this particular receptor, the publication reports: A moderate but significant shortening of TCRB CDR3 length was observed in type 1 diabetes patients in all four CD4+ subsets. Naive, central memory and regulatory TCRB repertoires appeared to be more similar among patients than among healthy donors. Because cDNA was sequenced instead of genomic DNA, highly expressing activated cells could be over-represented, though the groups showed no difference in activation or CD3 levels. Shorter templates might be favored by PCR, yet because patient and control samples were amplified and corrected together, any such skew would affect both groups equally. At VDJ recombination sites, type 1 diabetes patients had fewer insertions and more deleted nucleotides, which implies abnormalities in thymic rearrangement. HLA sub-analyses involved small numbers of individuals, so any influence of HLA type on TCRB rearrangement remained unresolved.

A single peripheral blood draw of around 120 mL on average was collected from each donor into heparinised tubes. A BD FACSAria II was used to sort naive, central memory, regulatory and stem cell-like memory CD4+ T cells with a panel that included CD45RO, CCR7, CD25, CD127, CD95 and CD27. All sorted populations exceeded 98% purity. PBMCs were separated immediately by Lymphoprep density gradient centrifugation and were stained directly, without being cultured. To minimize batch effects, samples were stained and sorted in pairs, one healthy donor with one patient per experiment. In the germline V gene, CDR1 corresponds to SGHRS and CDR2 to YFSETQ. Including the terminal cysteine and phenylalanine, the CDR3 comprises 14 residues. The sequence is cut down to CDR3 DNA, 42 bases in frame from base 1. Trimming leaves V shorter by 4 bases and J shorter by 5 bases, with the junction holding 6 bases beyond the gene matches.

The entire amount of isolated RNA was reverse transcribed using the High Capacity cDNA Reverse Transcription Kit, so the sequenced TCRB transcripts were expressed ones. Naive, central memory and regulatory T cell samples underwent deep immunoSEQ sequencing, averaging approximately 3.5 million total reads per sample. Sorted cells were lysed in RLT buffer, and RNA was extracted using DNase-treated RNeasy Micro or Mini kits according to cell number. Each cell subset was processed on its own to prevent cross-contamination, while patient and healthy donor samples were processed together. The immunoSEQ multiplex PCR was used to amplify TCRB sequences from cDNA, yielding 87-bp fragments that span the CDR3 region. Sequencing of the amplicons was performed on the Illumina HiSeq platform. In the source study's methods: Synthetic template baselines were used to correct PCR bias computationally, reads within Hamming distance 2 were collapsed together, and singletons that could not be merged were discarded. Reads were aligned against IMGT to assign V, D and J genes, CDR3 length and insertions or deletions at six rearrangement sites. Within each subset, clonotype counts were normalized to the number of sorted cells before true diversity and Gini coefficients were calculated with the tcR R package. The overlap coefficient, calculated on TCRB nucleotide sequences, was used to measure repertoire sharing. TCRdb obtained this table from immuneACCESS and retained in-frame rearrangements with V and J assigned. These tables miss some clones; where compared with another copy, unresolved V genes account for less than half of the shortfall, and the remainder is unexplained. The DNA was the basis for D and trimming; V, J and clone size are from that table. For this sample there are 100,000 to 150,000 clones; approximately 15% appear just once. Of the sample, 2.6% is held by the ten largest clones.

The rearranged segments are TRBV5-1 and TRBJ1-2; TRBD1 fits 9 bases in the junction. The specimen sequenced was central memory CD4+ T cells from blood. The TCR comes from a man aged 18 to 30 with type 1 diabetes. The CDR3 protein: CASSPLDRGYGYTF. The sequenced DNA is TGCGCCAGCAGCCCTCTCGACAGGGGGTATGGCTACACCTTC.